This T cell receptor beta chain was obtained from a study of shared clonotypes between healthy human individuals. The CDR3 consists of 15 residues. Germline V gene data show CDR1 as SGHAT and CDR2 as FQNNGV. Trimming cost V 3 bases and J 4 bases, with 15 bases left between them. This table comes from immunoSEQ multiplex PCR, and its TCRdb copy is limited to in-frame clones, with some not included. The sample has nearly 1,000,000 clones; approximately 80% are singletons. This receptor was obtained from a young man in good health. Sequencing was done on a sample of memory CD4+ T cells sorted from blood. Documented subset: CD45RA-negative fraction. The chain has TRBV11-2 and TRBJ2-5; unclear D gene. CDR3 sequence: CASSFSDGRLETQYF. The CDR3 coding sequence is TGTGCCAGCAGCTTCTCGGACGGGCGTTTAGAGACCCAGTACTTC.